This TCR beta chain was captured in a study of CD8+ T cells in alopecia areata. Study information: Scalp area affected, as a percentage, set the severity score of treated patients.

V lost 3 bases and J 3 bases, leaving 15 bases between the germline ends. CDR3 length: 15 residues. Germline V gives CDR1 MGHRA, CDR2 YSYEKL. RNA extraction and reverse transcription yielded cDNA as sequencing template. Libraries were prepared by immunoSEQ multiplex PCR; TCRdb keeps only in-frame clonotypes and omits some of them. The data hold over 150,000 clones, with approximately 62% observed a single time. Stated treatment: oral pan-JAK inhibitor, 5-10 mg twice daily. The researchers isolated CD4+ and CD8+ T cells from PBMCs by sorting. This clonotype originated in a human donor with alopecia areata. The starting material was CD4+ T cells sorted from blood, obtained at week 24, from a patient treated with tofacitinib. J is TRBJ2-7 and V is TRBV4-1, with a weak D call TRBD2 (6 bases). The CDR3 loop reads CASSQTGDSVYEQYF. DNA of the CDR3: TGCGCCAGCAGCCAGACGGGAGACAGTGTCTACGAGCAGTACTTC.